The next 21 T cell receptor beta chains were all read from a single sample in a study of technical replicates of blood from several donors. Method: immunoSEQ multiplex PCR; TCRdb's copy keeps in-frame clones and lacks some. Among 55,000 to 65,000 clones listed, roughly 95% were seen once. The sequenced material came from PBMCs. The receptors originated from a human donor in good health. Some clones in this sample may be carry-over from other donors' samples.

The chain recombines TRBV6-1 with TRBJ1-4, with a weak D call TRBD1 (5 bases). V was pared by 3 bases and J by 8 bases, with 13 bases between. The CDR3 length is 14 residues. Germline loops: CDR1 MNHNS, CDR2 SASEGT. This chain's CDR3 is CASSEAGLAEKLFF. CDR3 nucleotide sequence: TGTGCCAGCAGTGAGGCAGGGTTGGCAGAAAAACTGTTTTTT.

In the case of this clone: One end of the junction is discordant with germline, which a read error may explain. The chain has TRBV9 and TRBJ2-5, with TRBD2 identical over 7 bases. CDR1 is SGDLS, CDR2 YYNGEE, per germline. This CDR3 is built from 16 residues. As DNA, the CDR3 is TGTGCCAGCGGCGTAGTAGGCCTGGCGGGAGAAGAGACCCAGTACTTC. It codes for CASGVVGLAGEETQYF.

The rearrangement uses TRBV5-4 and TRBJ2-2, with a tentative D call TRBD2 (5 bases). Germline CDR1 reads SGHNT; CDR2 reads YYREEE (reference sequence). V was clipped by 4 bases and J by 5 bases, with 6 bases between them. The CDR3 spans 12 residues. CDR3 in DNA: TGTGCCAGCAGCCGAGGGACCGGGGAGCTGTTTTTT. Its translation: CASSRGTGELFF.

Note on this clone: Other DNA sequences from this sample encode an identical CDR3 as well. The rearrangement links TRBV5-4 to TRBJ1-2, with D tentatively TRBD1 (6 bases). This CDR3 region has 14 residues. Germline V gene lookup returns CDR1 SGHNT and CDR2 YYREEE (reference sequence). V was pared by 0 bases and J by 4 bases, with 10 bases between. The chain's CDR3 is CASSLDGGSYGYTF. In DNA, the CDR3 is TGTGCCAGCAGCTTGGATGGGGGCAGCTATGGCTACACCTTC.

This chain links TRBV7-2 with TRBJ2-7; D unresolved. V was shortened by 1 base and J by 4 bases, with 5 bases between the two germline ends. The CDR3 loop spans 12 amino acids. The V gene's germline CDR1 is SGHTA and CDR2 FQGNSA. Here the CDR3 DNA reads TGTGCCAGCAGCTTAGACTTTTACGAGCAGTACTTC. Protein product: CASSLDFYEQYF.

The genes are TRBV20-1 and TRBJ2-7, with D tentatively TRBD2 (6 bases). This CDR3 is 11 amino acids long. V was cut by 4 bases and J by 7 bases, with 11 bases left in between. Germline CDR1 and CDR2: DFQATT and SNEGSKA (reference sequence). The CDR3 DNA sequence: TGCAGTGCTACCGGGAGCTGGGAGCAGTACTTC. As protein: CSATGSWEQYF.

This sequence joins TRBV4-2 and TRBJ2-1, with TRBD2 matching 10 bases. The CDR3 runs to 18 residues. Germline CDR1 reads LGHNA; CDR2 reads YNFKEQ. V trimming: 4 bases; J trimming: 7 bases; junction bases outside the gene matches: 16. This chain's CDR3 is CASSREPLGTSDTNEQFF. The CDR3 DNA is TGTGCCAGCAGCCGAGAACCCCTCGGGACTAGCGATACAAATGAGCAGTTCTTC.

The chain carries TRBV5-1 and TRBJ2-1, with TRBD2 matching over 10 bases. Trimming cost V 2 bases and J 7 bases; bases outside gene matches: 9. In germline, CDR1 is SGHRS, CDR2 YFSETQ. This CDR3 spans 16 amino acids. CDR3 sequence reads: CASSFGASGRGNEQFF. CDR3 DNA sequence: TGCGCCAGCAGCTTCGGGGCTAGCGGGAGAGGGAATGAGCAGTTCTTC.

V usage is TRBV29-1 and J usage is TRBJ2-7; 8 nucleotides agree with TRBD1. Trimming cost V 4 bases and J 7 bases; bases outside gene matches: 15. CDR1 is SQVTM and CDR2 is ANQGSEA in the germline V gene. The CDR3 extends over 15 amino acids. The CDR3 region is CSVVGVGRGRREQYF. Here the CDR3 DNA reads TGCAGCGTTGTAGGGGTTGGCAGGGGGCGTAGGGAGCAGTACTTC.

This chain uses TRBV7-9 with TRBJ2-2; a possible D gene is TRBD1 (6 bases). This CDR3 contains 16 residues. V lost 5 bases and J 1 base, leaving 14 bases between the germline ends. CDR1 is SEHNR and CDR2 is FQNEAQ in the germline V gene (reference sequence). CDR3: CASSRQQGRNTGELFF. The DNA of the CDR3 is TGTGCCAGCAGCAGACAACAGGGTAGGAACACCGGGGAGCTGTTTTTT.

This clone came up once. The CDR3 loop is CASSQTGASNEKLFF. The DNA for the CDR3 is TGCGCCAGCAGCCAGACAGGGGCTTCTAATGAAAAACTGTTTTTT. The rearrangement links TRBV5-1 to TRBJ1-4; 8 bases line up with TRBD1. J gave up 3 bases and V 4 bases, and 5 bases lay outside the gene matches. Germline V gene sequence: CDR1 SGHRS, CDR2 YFSETQ. The CDR3 has 15 residues.

The chain has TRBV4-1 and TRBJ1-4, with 7 bases fitting TRBD1. The CDR3 loop spans 14 amino acids. The V and J ends lost 1 base and 5 bases, in that order; junction bases with no gene match: 1. The V gene's germline CDR1 is MGHRA and CDR2 YSYEKL. The CDR3 nucleotides read TGCGCCAGCAGCCAAGGACAGGGAAATGAAAAACTGTTTTTT. Its translation is CASSQGQGNEKLFF.

The chain combines TRBV4-3 with TRBJ2-7, with TRBD2 as a possible D gene (6 bases). This CDR3 is 17 amino acids long. Germline CDR1 and CDR2: LGHNA and YSLEER. V was clipped by 0 bases and J by 2 bases, with 17 bases between them. The DNA for the CDR3 is TGCGCCAGCAGCCAAGAAGGGTCGAGCGGGTTCCCCTACGAGCAGTACTTC. This sequence encodes CASSQEGSSGFPYEQYF.

This sequence joins TRBV11-2 and TRBJ2-3; D is perhaps TRBD2 (6 bases). Germline CDR1 is SGHAT and CDR2 is FQNNGV. This CDR3 contains 15 residues. Trimming left V 3 bases short and J 0 bases short, with 10 bases between. CDR3 in DNA: TGTGCCAGCAGCTTTTACGGGAGAAGCACAGATACGCAGTATTTT. Encoded protein: CASSFYGRSTDTQYF.

This sequence joins TRBV7-9 and TRBJ2-2; possibly TRBD1 for D (6 bases). The germline gives CDR1 SEHNR, CDR2 FQNEAQ (reference sequence). V lost 10 bases and J 6 bases, leaving 24 bases between the germline ends. CDR3 size: 16 residues. CDR3 nucleotides: TGTGCCACCTGGGGTCTCAGGGGAAAAAGTCCCGGGGAGCTGTTTTTT. It encodes CATWGLRGKSPGELFF.

This clone appeared a single time. The chain has TRBV4-2 and TRBJ2-2; weak D call: TRBD2 (6 bases). Trimming removed 3 bases from V and 6 bases from J, with 14 bases in between. The CDR3 has 15 amino acids. The germline V gene encodes CDR1 LGHNA and CDR2 YNFKEQ. The CDR3 loop is CASSQDTSLAGELFF. For the CDR3, the DNA is TGTGCCAGCAGCCAGGATACTAGCTTAGCCGGGGAGCTGTTTTTT.

This chain joins TRBV27 and TRBJ2-5; 11 bases align to TRBD2. The trim removed 5 bases at V and 2 bases at J, leaving 19 bases unmatched. The CDR3 runs 20 residues. Germline assignment: CDR1 MNHEY and CDR2 SMNVEV (reference sequence). The CDR3 region has the DNA TGTGCCAGCAGTCCAAAGGGGGGTGGTAGCGGGAGGGCCTATCAAGAGACCCAGTACTTC. This translates into CASSPKGGGSGRAYQETQYF.

CDR3 bases: TGCGCCAGCAGCGCTTCCCAGGGGGCTAATGAAAAACTGTTTTTT. Translating gives CASSASQGANEKLFF. The gene calls are TRBV5-1 and TRBJ1-4, with 7 bases matching TRBD1. This CDR3 region has 15 residues. The V gene's germline CDR1 is SGHRS and CDR2 YFSETQ. V shed 4 bases and J 3 bases; nucleotides not matched to a gene: 6. Looking up the rest from reference TRBV5-1 and TRBJ1-4 gives the full variable domain: KAGVTQTPRYLIKTRGQQVTLSCSPISGHRSVSWYQQTPGQGLQFLFEYFSETQRNKGNFPGRFSGRQFSNSRSEMNVSTLELGDSALYLCASSASQGANEKLFFGSGTQLSVL.

This chain links TRBV4-2 with TRBJ2-1; perhaps TRBD2 as D (5 bases). This CDR3 is 15 amino acids long. Trimming removed 4 bases from V and 10 bases from J, with 20 bases in between. The germline V gene encodes CDR1 LGHNA and CDR2 YNFKEQ. CDR3 in DNA: TGTGCCAGCAGCCCTGGACGGGAAGCAATAGGGGAGCAGTTCTTC. Translation: CASSPGREAIGEQFF.

This clone was seen more than once but under ten times. The rearrangement joins TRBV7-3 to TRBJ1-1; unclear D gene. The CDR3 sequence is 13 residues long. Germline CDR1 is SGHTA and CDR2 is FQGTGA. Trimming took 0 bases from V and 5 from J, leaving 7 bases between them. The CDR3 loop is CASSLTPRTEAFF. DNA of the CDR3: TGTGCCAGCAGCTTAACCCCCCGGACTGAAGCTTTCTTT.

The rearrangement joins TRBV5-4 to TRBJ1-6; 7 bases agree with TRBD1. The junction had 4 bases not matched to a gene; V was cut back by 4 bases and J by 6 bases. The length of the CDR3 is 14 residues. Germline V lookup: CDR1 SGHNT, CDR2 YYREEE (reference sequence). As DNA, the CDR3 is TGTGCCAGCAGCCTGGGACAGAGTAATTCACCCCTCCACTTT. This encodes CASSLGQSNSPLHF.